Each of the 27 T cell receptor beta chains below was sequenced from the same sample in a study of beta chain features in type 1 diabetes. Reverse transcribing all isolated RNA meant expressed TCRB transcripts were sequenced. Profiled with immunoSEQ multiplex PCR; TCRdb holds only in-frame clones, not every one. The data contain 250,000 to 300,000 clones, around 7.3% of them singletons. Sequenced sample: central memory CD4+ T cells from blood. The receptors derive from a woman younger than 35 in good health.

This clone was seen a few times. The V and J genes are TRBV6-1 and TRBJ2-2, with D tentatively TRBD2 (6 bases). Per germline, CDR1 MNHNS and CDR2 SASEGT. This CDR3 region has 15 residues. V shed 6 bases and J shed 5 bases, with 16 bases lying between them. This CDR3 is CASREGLHETGELFF. The CDR3, as DNA: TGTGCCAGCAGGGAGGGACTCCACGAGACCGGGGAGCTGTTTTTT.

This clone showed up just a few times. The V gene is TRBV28, the J gene TRBJ2-5, with D possibly matching TRBD2 (7 bases). The CDR3 has 14 amino acids. With 3 bases removed from V and 5 bases from J, the gap between germline ends came to 13 bases. Germline V lookup: CDR1 MDHEN, CDR2 SYDVKM. This CDR3 reads CASSFGGPGETQYF. In DNA form, the CDR3 reads TGTGCCAGCAGTTTCGGGGGGCCAGGGGAGACCCAGTACTTC.

This clone was seen a handful of times. The rearrangement joins TRBV15 to TRBJ2-2, with 8 bases identical to TRBD1. Germline loops: CDR1 LNHNV, CDR2 YYDKDF (reference sequence). The V and J ends lost 1 base and 5 bases, in that order; junction bases with no gene match: 9. The CDR3 consists of 17 residues. The CDR3 DNA follows: TGTGCCACCAGCAGAGCAGGGGGCGCTTATCATACCGGGGAGCTGTTTTTT. The encoded protein is CATSRAGGAYHTGELFF.

This clone was counted a few times. The gene calls are TRBV27 and TRBJ1-5; tentatively, D is TRBD1 (5 bases). This CDR3 contains 15 residues. V was cut by 2 bases and J by 4 bases, with 12 bases left in between. Germline-derived CDR1 and CDR2 are MNHEY and SMNVEV (reference sequence). CDR3 in amino acids: CASSLNGQGNQPQHF. CDR3 sequence (DNA): TGTGCCAGCAGTTTAAACGGGCAGGGAAATCAGCCCCAGCATTTT.

This clone was picked up many times. The chain is built from TRBV19 and TRBJ1-4; D gene uncertain. The CDR3 spans 13 residues. Deletions cut 6 bases from V and 3 bases from J, with 8 bases between. In germline, CDR1 is LNHDA, CDR2 SQIVND (reference sequence). DNA of the CDR3: TGTGCCAGTAGGGTCAGACCTAATGAAAAACTGTTTTTT. Residues: CASRVRPNEKLFF.

This clone was detected only a few times. The gene calls are TRBV21-1 and TRBJ1-1. TRBV21-1 is noted as a pseudogene. The CDR3 is 20 residues long. The CDR3 coding sequence is TGTGCCAGCAGCCCCGGGGATTCCGGTGGGTCATCTGTAGGAGGAACTGAAGCTTTCTTT. Encoded protein: CASSPGDSGGSSVGGTEAFF.

The chain has TRBV7-9 and TRBJ2-3, with TRBD2 matching over 9 bases. CDR1 is SEHNR, CDR2 FQNEAQ, per germline (reference sequence). This CDR3 comprises 18 residues. Unmatched junction bases numbered 12, after V lost 5 bases and J lost 0 bases. The CDR3, as DNA: TGTGCCAGCAGCCTGGGCTCTAGCGGGGCCCCTAGCACAGATACGCAGTATTTT. Its protein product is CASSLGSSGAPSTDTQYF.

This clone was detected only a few times. The chain uses TRBV11-3 and TRBJ2-7; the D gene is possibly TRBD2 (6 bases). Germline values: CDR1 SGHNT, CDR2 YENEEA. The CDR3 length is 14 residues. Trimming took 3 bases from V and 6 from J, leaving 15 bases between them. CDR3 nucleotides: TGTGCCAGCAGCTTCGGGCTAGCGTCGCGCGAGCAGTACTTC. Translating it yields CASSFGLASREQYF.

This sequence joins TRBV6-1 and TRBJ1-5; no definite D call. This CDR3 is built from 13 residues. Trimming removed 8 bases from V and 3 bases from J, with 11 bases in between. CDR1 MNHNS and CDR2 SASEGT come from the germline V gene. CDR3 in DNA: TGTGCCAGCGGTCGAACGAACAATCAGCCCCAGCATTTT. This encodes CASGRTNNQPQHF.

This clone was counted at least ten times. The chain joins TRBV7-2 to TRBJ2-5; D remains ambiguous. Germline CDR1 and CDR2: SGHTA and FQGNSA. This CDR3 is 12 amino acids long. V lost 5 bases and J lost 5, with 9 bases in between. This CDR3 is CASSLVGETQYF. CDR3 in DNA: TGTGCCAGCAGCCTCGTGGGGGAGACCCAGTACTTC.

The chain has TRBV28 and TRBJ1-5; D is unresolved. The CDR3 contains 14 residues. Germline lookup yields CDR1 MDHEN and CDR2 SYDVKM. With 5 bases removed from V and 3 bases from J, the gap between germline ends came to 11 bases. The DNA of the CDR3 is TGTGCCAGCAGTATTTCAGAACCCAATCAGCCCCAGCATTTT. This codes for CASSISEPNQPQHF.

This clone was detected ten times or more. The rearrangement joins TRBV28 to TRBJ2-3; 9 bases agree with TRBD1. V lost 6 bases to trimming and J lost 1 base; unmatched junction nucleotides: 2. Germline V gene lookup returns CDR1 MDHEN and CDR2 SYDVKM. The CDR3 covers 14 residues. The CDR3 nucleotides are TGTGCCAGCAGGAGGACAGGGGGCACAGATACGCAGTATTTT. Translated: CASRRTGGTDTQYF.

The chain has TRBV6-1 and TRBJ1-2; unclear D gene. Looked up from germline, CDR1 is MNHNS and CDR2 is SASEGT. The CDR3 loop spans 14 amino acids. Trimming removed 5 bases from V and 4 bases from J, with 14 bases in between. The CDR3 sequence is CASSRQDGTYGYTF. The CDR3 nucleotides are TGTGCCAGCAGTAGGCAGGATGGAACCTATGGCTACACCTTC.

The genes are TRBV11-2 and TRBJ1-2, with 9 bases lining up with TRBD1. J gave up 4 bases and V 4 bases, and 7 bases lay outside the gene matches. Looked up from germline, CDR1 is SGHAT and CDR2 is FQNNGV. CDR3 length: 15 amino acids. The CDR3 nucleotides read TGTGCCAGCAGCTCACAGGGGGCTACTGGCTATGGCTACACCTTC. Translating gives CASSSQGATGYGYTF.

This sequence joins TRBV2 and TRBJ2-1, with 15 bases that match TRBD2. CDR3 length: 15 amino acids. The germline gives CDR1 SNHLY, CDR2 FYNNEI. The junction had 2 bases not matched to a gene; V was cut back by 4 bases and J by 7 bases. This CDR3 is CASSGTSGRGNEQFF. The CDR3 bases are TGTGCCAGCAGTGGGACTAGCGGGAGGGGTAATGAGCAGTTCTTC.

The rearrangement uses TRBV27 and TRBJ2-7; either TRBD1 or TRBD2 may fit D (5 bases each). The CDR3 loop spans 13 amino acids. Germline CDR1 is MNHEY and CDR2 is SMNVEV (reference sequence). Trimming took off 4 bases at V and 12 bases at J, with 19 bases between the two ends. The CDR3 DNA is TGTGCCAGCAGTTCCCCAACTGGGACGACTCTGTACGTC. It encodes CASSSPTGTTLYV.

The V gene is TRBV27, the J gene TRBJ2-7, with TRBD1 matching 8 bases. The germline gives CDR1 MNHEY, CDR2 SMNVEV (reference sequence). The CDR3 sequence is 12 residues long. The CDR3 nucleotides read TGTGCCAGCAGTTTATCGGCAGGGGGCCGAAACGTC. This codes for CASSLSAGGRNV.

The V and J genes are TRBV5-6 and TRBJ2-3; D is possibly TRBD2 (5 bases). The V and J ends lost 2 bases and 2 bases respectively, with 9 bases between them. Per the germline V gene, CDR1 is SGHDT and CDR2 is YYEEEE. The CDR3 spans 14 residues. The CDR3 nucleotides are TGTGCCAGCAGCTTTTTGGACTCCACAGATACGCAGTATTTT. This gives the protein CASSFLDSTDTQYF.

J is TRBJ1-1 and V is TRBV7-3; 10 nucleotides line up with TRBD1. CDR3 length: 13 amino acids. Germline V gives CDR1 SGHTA, CDR2 FQGTGA. V lost 5 bases and J lost 6; bases outside the gene matches: 3. The CDR3 loop reads CASSGTGEAEAFF. The CDR3 DNA sequence: TGTGCCAGCAGCGGGACAGGGGAGGCTGAAGCTTTCTTT.

The chain combines TRBV19 with TRBJ1-1; 7 positions match TRBD1. J gave up 2 bases and V 6 bases, and 9 bases lay outside the gene matches. CDR3 length: 15 residues. Germline V lookup: CDR1 LNHDA, CDR2 SQIVND (reference sequence). The CDR3 protein is CASSRDGTANTEAFF. CDR3 in DNA: TGTGCCAGTAGCCGAGACGGGACAGCCAACACTGAAGCTTTCTTT. Full variable domain (missing parts from reference TRBV19 and TRBJ1-1): DGGITQSPKYLFRKEGQNVTLSCEQNLNHDAMYWYRQDPGQGLRLIYYSQIVNDFQKGDIAEGYSVSREKKESFPLTVTSAQKNPTAFYLCASSRDGTANTEAFFGQGTRLTVV.

V is TRBV9 and J is TRBJ1-3; possible D gene TRBD1, 6 bases. The CDR3 is 14 residues long. From germline, CDR1 is SGDLS and CDR2 YYNGEE. With 0 bases removed from V and 8 bases from J, the gap between germline ends came to 12 bases. CDR3 region: CASSVGGGVDTIYF. Here the CDR3 DNA reads TGTGCCAGCAGCGTAGGCGGGGGCGTGGACACCATATATTTT.

The chain uses TRBV15 and TRBJ2-5; tentative D call: TRBD2 (6 bases). CDR3 size: 14 residues. Germline V gene data show CDR1 as LNHNV and CDR2 as YYDKDF (reference sequence). Trimming left V 3 bases short and J 5 bases short, with 13 bases between. The CDR3 bases are TGTGCCACCAGCAGTGGCGGGGATTCGGAGACCCAGTACTTC. The encoded protein is CATSSGGDSETQYF.

The table lists this clone with a few counts. The gene calls are TRBV4-1 and TRBJ2-4; perhaps TRBD1 as D (5 bases). V lost 1 base to trimming and J lost 4 bases, with 8 bases between them. This CDR3 spans 14 amino acids. Germline loops: CDR1 MGHRA, CDR2 YSYEKL. The CDR3 spells CASSQGDRKNIQYF. CDR3 sequence (DNA): TGCGCCAGCAGCCAAGGTGACAGAAAAAACATTCAGTACTTC.

This chain links TRBV6-5 with TRBJ2-2, with D unresolved. Germline V gene data show CDR1 as MNHEY and CDR2 as SVGAGI. This CDR3 comprises 14 residues. Trimming shortened V by 2 bases and J by 3 bases, and 7 bases separated the two germline ends. The CDR3 DNA is TGTGCCAGCAGTTACAGCCGGGACACCGGGGAGCTGTTTTTT. Protein sequence: CASSYSRDTGELFF.

The V and J genes are TRBV6-6 and TRBJ1-4; D is unclear. This CDR3 is built from 11 residues. V was clipped by 2 bases and J by 7 bases, with 2 bases between them. Germline V gives CDR1 MNHNY, CDR2 SVGAGI (reference sequence). The CDR3 bases are TGTGCCAGCAGTTACGGTGAAAAACTGTTTTTT. Protein sequence: CASSYGEKLFF.

This clone came up a few times. J is TRBJ1-1 and V is TRBV6-1; TRBD1 matches 7 bases. The CDR3 has 14 amino acids. The germline gives CDR1 MNHNS, CDR2 SASEGT. J gave up 4 bases and V 5 bases, and 7 bases lay outside the gene matches. Here the CDR3 reads CASSTGTVSTEAFF. The CDR3 DNA sequence: TGTGCCAGCAGTACCGGGACAGTCTCCACTGAAGCTTTCTTT.

On this clone: It is likely a read error, because the conserved phenylalanine at the end of the CDR3 is missing. Because the CDR3's place on the DNA is in doubt, the DNA is left out and the CDR3 is given as listed by TCRdb. This chain connects TRBV7-2 to TRBJ1-2. Germline lookup yields CDR1 SGHTA and CDR2 FQGNSA. The CDR3 spans 9 amino acids, including both terminal residues. This CDR3 is CASSAGPDG.